The source of this T cell receptor (beta chain) is a study of cytomegalovirus exposure and HLA in healthy donors. It was with 60 Vbeta and 13 Jbeta primers that the PCR ran. Profiled with immunoSEQ multiplex PCR; TCRdb holds only in-frame clones, not every one. This table has around 190,000 clones, approximately 80% appearing once. With regard to this clone: Its target is not known.

This cohort consisted of healthy bone marrow donors. Notes on the study in general: V- and J-gene trimming in TCR beta was tied to a missense DCLRE1C variant by an analysis performed later. Fewer N-insertions (relative to the approximately 670-donor mean) were reportedly seen in an Asian-associated ancestry cluster in a later analysis. Usually a TCR sequence was rare, but some public TCRs were found in many donors.

Trimming pared 2 bases from V and 8 bases from J, leaving 16 bases between. Germline loops: CDR1 SGHDN, CDR2 FVKESK. The CDR3 sequence is 15 residues long. The receptor was isolated from a girl aged 2 to 9 in good health and CMV-seropositive. Sequencing used PBMCs. This chain joins TRBV14 and TRBJ2-1, with D maybe TRBD2 (6 bases). CDR3 nucleotide sequence: TGTGCCAGCAGCCAAAGACGAAGGGGAGGCGATGAGCAGTTCTTC. The encoded protein is CASSQRRRGGDEQFF.